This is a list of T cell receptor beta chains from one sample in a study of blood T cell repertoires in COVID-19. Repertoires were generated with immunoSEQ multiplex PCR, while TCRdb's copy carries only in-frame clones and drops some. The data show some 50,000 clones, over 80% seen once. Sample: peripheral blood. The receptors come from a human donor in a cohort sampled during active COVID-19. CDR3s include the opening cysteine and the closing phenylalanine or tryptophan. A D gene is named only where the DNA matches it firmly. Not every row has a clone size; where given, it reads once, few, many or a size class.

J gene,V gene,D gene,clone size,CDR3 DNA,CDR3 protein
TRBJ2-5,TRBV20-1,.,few,TGCAGTGCTAGAGATCGACGGGCCCAGTACTTC,CSARDRRAQYF
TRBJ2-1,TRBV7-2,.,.,TGTGCCAGCAGCTTGACTGGTTACAATGAGCAGTTCTTC,CASSLTGYNEQFF
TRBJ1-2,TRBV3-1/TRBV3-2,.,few,TGTGCCAGTAGCAGGGCGGGAGGTGGCTACACCTTC,CASSRAGGGYTF
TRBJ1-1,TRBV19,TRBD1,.,TGTGCCAGTAGTCCAACAGGGGACACTGAAGCTTTCTTT,CASSPTGDTEAFF
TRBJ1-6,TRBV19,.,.,TGTGCCAGTAGTTTAGGGCCGAATTCACCCCTCCACTTT,CASSLGPNSPLHF
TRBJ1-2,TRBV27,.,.,TGTGCCAGCAGTTTGAGAGGAGACTATGGCTACACCTTC,CASSLRGDYGYTF
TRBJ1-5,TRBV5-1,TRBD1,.,TGCGCCAGCAGCTTGGAAACAGGGGGCCGGCCCCAGCATTTT,CASSLETGGRPQHF
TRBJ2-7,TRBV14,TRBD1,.,TGTGCCAGCAGCTTCGACAGGGGCCCCTACGAGCAGTACTTC,CASSFDRGPYEQYF
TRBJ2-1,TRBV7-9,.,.,TGTGCCAGCAGCTTAGGACAGTCCTACAATGAGCAGTTCTTC,CASSLGQSYNEQFF
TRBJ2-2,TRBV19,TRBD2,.,TGTGCCAGTAGTATACGGCGGGGGGACCTTGGGACCGGGGAGCTGTTTTTT,CASSIRRGDLGTGELFF
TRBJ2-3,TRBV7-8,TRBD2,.,TGTGCCAGCAGCTTAGTTAGCGGGGGCACAGATACGCAGTATTTT,CASSLVSGGTDTQYF
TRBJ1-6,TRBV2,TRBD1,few,TGTGCCAGCAGATTGACAGGGCTCGACAATTCACCCCTCCACTTT,CASRLTGLDNSPLHF
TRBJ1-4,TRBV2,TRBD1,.,TGTGCCAGCCTATCCCAGGGGGCGGATGAAAAACTGTTTTTT,CASLSQGADEKLFF
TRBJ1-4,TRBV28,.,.,TGTGCCAGCAGTTTTCCCCCCAATAATGAAAAACTGTTTTTT,CASSFPPNNEKLFF
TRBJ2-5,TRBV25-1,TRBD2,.,TGTGCCAGCAGTTTGCCTAGCGGGAGGGCGGAGACCCAGTACTTC,CASSLPSGRAETQYF
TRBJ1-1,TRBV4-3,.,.,TGCGCCAGCAGCCAAGCTGGGGGCGGCACTGAAGCTTTCTTT,CASSQAGGGTEAFF
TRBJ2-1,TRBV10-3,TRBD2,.,TGTGCCATCAGCGAGCGGGAGGGCTACAATGAGCAGTTCTTC,CAISEREGYNEQFF
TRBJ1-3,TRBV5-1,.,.,TGCGCCAGCAGCTTGTCACAGAGCTCTGGAAACACCATATATTTT,CASSLSQSSGNTIYF
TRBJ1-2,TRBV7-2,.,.,TGTGCCAGCAGCCCCTTGAGAGGCTACACCTTC,CASSPLRGYTF
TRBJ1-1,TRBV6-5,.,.,TGTGCCAGCAGTTACTCGTCTGGAGGTCGGAACACTGAAGCTTTCTTT,CASSYSSGGRNTEAFF
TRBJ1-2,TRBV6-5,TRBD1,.,TGTGCCAGCAGTAAGGCAGGGGGCAACTATGGCTACACCTTC,CASSKAGGNYGYTF
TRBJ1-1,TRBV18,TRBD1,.,TGTGCCAGCTCACCACGGAAAACAGGGGACACTGAAGCTTTCTTT,CASSPRKTGDTEAFF
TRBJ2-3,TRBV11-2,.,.,TGTGCCAGTACGAGGGCAGATACGCAGTATTTT,CASTRADTQYF
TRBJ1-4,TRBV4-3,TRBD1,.,TGCGCCAGCAGCCAAGATTCAGGGGGACTGCCCGATGAAAAACTGTTTTTT,CASSQDSGGLPDEKLFF
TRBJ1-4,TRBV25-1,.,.,TGTGCCAGCAGTGGGTCGCCCGGGGGTCTTAATGAAAAACTGTTTTTT,CASSGSPGGLNEKLFF
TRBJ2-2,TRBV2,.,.,TGTGCCTCATGGGGGGGCCCCAGGGTTCCCGGGGAGCTGTTTTTT,CASWGGPRVPGELFF
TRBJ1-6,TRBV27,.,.,TGTGCCAGCAGTTTGTCAACCCTGAGGGGGTATAATTCACCCCTCCACTTT,CASSLSTLRGYNSPLHF
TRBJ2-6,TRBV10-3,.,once,TGTGCCATCAGTGACCCCGACAGGTCCCCCTCTGGGGCCAACGTCCTGACTTTC,CAISDPDRSPSGANVLTF
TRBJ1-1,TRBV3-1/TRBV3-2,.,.,TGTGCGTCTCGGGGTGGGACTGAAGCTTTCTTT,CASRGGTEAFF
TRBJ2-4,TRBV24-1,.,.,TGTGCCACCAGTGATTTGAATTCCGGGGGGCCAAATGAGACGTTCAAAAACATTCAGTACTTC,CATSDLNSGGPNETFKNIQYF
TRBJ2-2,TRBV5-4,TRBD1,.,TGTGCCAGCAGCTACCCGACAGGGGCGAACACCGGGGAGCTGTTTTTT,CASSYPTGANTGELFF
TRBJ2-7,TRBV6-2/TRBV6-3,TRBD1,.,TGTGCCAGCAGTAACACAGGGGGCCTCTACGAGCAGTACTTC,CASSNTGGLYEQYF
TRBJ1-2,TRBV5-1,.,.,TGCGCCAGCAGCTTCGAGGGGGAGAGTGGCTACACCTTC,CASSFEGESGYTF
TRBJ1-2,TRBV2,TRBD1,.,TGTGCCAGCAGGACGGGACAGGATAACTATGGCTACACCTTC,CASRTGQDNYGYTF
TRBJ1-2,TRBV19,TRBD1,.,TGTGCCAGTAGTATGGACCGGGACAGGGGGCTCTATGGCTACACCTTC,CASSMDRDRGLYGYTF